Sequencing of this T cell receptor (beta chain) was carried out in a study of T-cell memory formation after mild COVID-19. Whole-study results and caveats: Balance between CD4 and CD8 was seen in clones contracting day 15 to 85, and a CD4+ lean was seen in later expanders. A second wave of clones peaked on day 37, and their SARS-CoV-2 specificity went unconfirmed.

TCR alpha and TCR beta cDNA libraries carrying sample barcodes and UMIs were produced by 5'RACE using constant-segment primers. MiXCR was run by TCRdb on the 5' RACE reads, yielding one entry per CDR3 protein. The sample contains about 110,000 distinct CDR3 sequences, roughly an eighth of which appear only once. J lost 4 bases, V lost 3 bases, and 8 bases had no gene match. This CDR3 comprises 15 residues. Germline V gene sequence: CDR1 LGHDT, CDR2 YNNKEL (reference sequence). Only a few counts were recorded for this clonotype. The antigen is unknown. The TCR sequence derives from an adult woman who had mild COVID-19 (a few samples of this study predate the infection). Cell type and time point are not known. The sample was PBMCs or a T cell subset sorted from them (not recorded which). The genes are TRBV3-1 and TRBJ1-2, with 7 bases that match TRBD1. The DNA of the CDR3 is TGTGCCAGCAGCCATTTGGCGACAGGGACCTATGGCTACACCTTC. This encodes CASSHLATGTYGYTF.